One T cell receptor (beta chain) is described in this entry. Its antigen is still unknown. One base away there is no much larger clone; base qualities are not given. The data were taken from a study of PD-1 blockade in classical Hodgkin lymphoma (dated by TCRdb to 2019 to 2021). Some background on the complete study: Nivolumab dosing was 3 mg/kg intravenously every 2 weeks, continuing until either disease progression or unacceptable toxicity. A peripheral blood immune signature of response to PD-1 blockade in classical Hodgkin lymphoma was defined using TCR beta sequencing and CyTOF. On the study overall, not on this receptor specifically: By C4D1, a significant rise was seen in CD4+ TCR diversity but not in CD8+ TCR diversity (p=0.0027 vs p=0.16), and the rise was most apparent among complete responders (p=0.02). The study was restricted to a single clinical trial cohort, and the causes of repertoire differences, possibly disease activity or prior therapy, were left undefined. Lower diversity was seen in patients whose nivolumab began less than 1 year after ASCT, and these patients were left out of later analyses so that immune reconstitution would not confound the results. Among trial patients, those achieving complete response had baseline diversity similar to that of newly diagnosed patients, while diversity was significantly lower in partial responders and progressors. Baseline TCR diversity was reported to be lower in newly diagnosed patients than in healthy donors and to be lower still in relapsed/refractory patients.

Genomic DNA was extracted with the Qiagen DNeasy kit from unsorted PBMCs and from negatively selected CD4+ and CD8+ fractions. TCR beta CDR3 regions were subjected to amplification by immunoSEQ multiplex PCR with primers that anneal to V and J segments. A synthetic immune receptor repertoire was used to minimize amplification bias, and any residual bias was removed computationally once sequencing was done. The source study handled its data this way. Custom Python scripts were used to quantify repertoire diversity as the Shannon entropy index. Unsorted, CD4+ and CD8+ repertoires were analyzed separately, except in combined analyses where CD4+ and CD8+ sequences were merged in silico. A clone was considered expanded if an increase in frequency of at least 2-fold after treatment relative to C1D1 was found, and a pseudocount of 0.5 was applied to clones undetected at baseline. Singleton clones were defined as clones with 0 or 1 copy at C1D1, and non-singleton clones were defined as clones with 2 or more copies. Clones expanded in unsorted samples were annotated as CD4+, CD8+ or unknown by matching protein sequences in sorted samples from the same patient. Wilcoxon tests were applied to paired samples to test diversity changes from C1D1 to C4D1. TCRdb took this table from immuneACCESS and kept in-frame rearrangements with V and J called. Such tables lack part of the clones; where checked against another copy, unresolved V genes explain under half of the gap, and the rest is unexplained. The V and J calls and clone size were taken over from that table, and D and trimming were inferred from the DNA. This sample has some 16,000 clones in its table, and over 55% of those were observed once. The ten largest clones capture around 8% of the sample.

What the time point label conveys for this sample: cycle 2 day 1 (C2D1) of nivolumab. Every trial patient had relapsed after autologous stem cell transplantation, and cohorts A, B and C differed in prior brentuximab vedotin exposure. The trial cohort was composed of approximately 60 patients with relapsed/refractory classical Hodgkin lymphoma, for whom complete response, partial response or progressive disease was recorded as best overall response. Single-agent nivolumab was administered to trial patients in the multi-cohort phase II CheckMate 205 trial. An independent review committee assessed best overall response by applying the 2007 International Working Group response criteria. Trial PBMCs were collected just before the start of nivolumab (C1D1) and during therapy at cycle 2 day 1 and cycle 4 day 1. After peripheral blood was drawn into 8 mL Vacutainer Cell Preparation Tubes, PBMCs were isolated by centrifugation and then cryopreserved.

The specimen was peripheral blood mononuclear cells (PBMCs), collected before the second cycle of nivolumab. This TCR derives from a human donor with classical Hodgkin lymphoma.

The nucleotide sequence is TGTGCCAGCAGCGTAGGGGACAGCTTCTATGGCTACACCTTC. Translated, it gives CASSVGDSFYGYTF. This chain joins TRBV9 to TRBJ1-2; the central 7 bases match TRBD1. Compared with germline, V lacks 0 bases and J lacks 4 bases; bases without a gene match: 3. For CDR1 and CDR2, the germline V gene lists SGDLS and YYNGEE. The CDR3, from cysteine to phenylalanine, totals 14 residues. Only the CDR3 part of the read is kept: 42 bases, read in frame from the first base.